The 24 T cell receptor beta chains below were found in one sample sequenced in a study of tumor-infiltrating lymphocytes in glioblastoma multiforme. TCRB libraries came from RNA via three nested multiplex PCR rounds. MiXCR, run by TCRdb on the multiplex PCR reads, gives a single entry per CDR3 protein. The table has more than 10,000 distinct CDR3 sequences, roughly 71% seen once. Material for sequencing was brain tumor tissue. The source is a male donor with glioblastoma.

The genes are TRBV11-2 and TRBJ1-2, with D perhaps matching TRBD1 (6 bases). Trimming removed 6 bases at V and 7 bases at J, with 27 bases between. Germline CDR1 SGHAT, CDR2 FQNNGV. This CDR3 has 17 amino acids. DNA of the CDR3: TGTGCCAGCAGGCGTAATCCCGGGCCTACAGGGATAGGTGGCTACACCTTC. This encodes CASRRNPGPTGIGGYTF.

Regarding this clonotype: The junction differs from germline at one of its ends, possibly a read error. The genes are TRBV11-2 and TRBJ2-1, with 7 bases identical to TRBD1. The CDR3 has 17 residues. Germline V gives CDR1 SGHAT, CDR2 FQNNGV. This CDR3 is CASSLAARGPSPNEQLF. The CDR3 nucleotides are TGTGCCAGCAGCTTAGCAGCAAGGGGGCCTTCGCCCAATGAGCAGCTCTTC.

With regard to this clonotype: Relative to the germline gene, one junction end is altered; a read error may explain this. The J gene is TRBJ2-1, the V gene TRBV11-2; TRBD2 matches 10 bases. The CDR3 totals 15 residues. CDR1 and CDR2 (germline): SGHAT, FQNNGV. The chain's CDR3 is CASIPLAGVSQEEVF. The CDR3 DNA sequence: TGTGCTAGCATCCCCCTAGCGGGAGTGAGTCAAGAGGAGGTGTTC.

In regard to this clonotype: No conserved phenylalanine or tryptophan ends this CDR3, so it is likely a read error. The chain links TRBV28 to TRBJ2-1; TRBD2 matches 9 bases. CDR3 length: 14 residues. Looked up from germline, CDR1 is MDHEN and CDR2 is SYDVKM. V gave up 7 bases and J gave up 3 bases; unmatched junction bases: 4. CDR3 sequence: CASTLTSGYNEQFL. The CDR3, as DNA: TGTGCCAGCACTTTGACTAGCGGCTACAATGAGCAGTTCTTG.

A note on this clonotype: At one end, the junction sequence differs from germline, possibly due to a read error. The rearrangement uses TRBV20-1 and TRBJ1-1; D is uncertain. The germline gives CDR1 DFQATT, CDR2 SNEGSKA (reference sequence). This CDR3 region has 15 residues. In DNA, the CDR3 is TGCAGTGCTTATTCCCCCAATGGGGTTGAGACTGAAGCTTCCTTT. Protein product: CSAYSPNGVETEASF.

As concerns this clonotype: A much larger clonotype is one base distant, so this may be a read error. The CDR3 here is CASSLRNTYNEQFF. Written as DNA, the CDR3 is TGTGCCAGCAGCCTCCGGAACACCTACAATGAGCAGTTCTTC. The chain combines TRBV11-3 with TRBJ2-1; no clear D gene. Trimming left V 5 bases short and J 2 bases short, with 10 bases between. The CDR3 sequence is 14 residues long. Germline V gene data show CDR1 as SGHNT and CDR2 as YENEEA.

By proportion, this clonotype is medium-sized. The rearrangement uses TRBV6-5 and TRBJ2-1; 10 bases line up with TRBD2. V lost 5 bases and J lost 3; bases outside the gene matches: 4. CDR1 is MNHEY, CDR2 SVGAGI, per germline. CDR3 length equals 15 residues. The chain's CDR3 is CASSPRTSGYNEQFF. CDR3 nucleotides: TGTGCCAGCAGTCCCCGGACTAGCGGCTACAATGAGCAGTTCTTC.

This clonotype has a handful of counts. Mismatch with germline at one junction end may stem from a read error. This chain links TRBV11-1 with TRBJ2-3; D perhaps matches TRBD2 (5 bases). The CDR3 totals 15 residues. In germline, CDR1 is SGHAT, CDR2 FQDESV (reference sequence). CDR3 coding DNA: TGTGTCAGCAGCTTAACCAGCGGCCCCACAGATACGCAGTATTTT. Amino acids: CVSSLTSGPTDTQYF.

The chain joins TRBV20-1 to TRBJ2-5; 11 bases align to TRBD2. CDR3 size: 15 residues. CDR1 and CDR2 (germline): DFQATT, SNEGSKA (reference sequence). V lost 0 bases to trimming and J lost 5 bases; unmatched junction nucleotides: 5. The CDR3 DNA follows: TGCAGTGCTAGAGATCCTTCTAGCGGGAGGGAGACCCAGTACTTC. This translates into CSARDPSSGRETQYF.

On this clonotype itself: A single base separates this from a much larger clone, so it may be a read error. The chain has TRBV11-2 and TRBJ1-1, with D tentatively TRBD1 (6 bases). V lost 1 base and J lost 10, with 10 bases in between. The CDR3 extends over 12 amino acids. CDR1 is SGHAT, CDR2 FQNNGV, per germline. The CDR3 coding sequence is TGTGCCAGCAGCTTAGTAAAGGGGGTAGCTTTCTTT. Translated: CASSLVKGVAFF.

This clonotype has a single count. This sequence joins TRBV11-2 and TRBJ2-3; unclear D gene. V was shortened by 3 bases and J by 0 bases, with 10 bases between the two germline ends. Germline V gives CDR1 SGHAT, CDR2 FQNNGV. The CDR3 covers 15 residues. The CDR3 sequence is CASSLIRISTDTQYF. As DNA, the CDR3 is TGTGCCAGCAGCTTGATAAGGATTAGCACAGATACGCAGTATTTT. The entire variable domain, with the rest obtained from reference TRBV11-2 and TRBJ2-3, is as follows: EAGVAQSPRYKIIEKRQSVAFWCNPISGHATLYWYQQILGQGPKLLIQFQNNGVVDDSQLPKDRFSAERLKGVDSTLKIQPAKLEDSAVYLCASSLIRISTDTQYFGPGTRLTVL.

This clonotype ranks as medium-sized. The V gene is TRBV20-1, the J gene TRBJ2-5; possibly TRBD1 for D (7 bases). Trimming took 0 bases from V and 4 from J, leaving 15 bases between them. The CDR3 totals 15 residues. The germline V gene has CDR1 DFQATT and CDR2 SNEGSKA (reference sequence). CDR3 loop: CSAREGSRGAETQYF. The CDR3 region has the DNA TGCAGTGCTAGAGAAGGTTCCAGGGGGGCAGAGACCCAGTACTTC.

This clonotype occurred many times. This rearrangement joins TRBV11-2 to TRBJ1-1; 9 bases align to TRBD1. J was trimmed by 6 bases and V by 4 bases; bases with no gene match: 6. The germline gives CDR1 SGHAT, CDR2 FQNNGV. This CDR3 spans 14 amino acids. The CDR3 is CASSWGQGVSEAFF. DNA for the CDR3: TGTGCCAGCAGCTGGGGACAGGGTGTCTCTGAAGCTTTCTTT.

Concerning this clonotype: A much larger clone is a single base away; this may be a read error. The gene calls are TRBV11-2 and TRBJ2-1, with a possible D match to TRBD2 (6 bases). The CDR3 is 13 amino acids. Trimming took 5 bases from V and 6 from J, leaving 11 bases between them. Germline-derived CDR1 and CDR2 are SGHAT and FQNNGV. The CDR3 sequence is CASSHGGSNEQFF. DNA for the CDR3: TGTGCCAGCAGCCATGGGGGGTCCAATGAGCAGTTCTTC.

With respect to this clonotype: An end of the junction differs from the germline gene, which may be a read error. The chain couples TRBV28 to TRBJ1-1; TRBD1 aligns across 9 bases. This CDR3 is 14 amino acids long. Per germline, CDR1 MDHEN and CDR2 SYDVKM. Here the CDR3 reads CASSVTGGYIEVFF. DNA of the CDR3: TGTGCCAGCAGTGTAACAGGGGGCTACATTGAAGTTTTCTTT.

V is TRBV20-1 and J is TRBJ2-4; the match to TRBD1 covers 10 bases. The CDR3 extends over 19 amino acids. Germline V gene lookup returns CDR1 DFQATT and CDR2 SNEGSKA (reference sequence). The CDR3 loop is CNTRDPDRGTRKAKNIQYF. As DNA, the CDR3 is TGCAATACTAGAGACCCGGACAGGGGGACTCGGAAAGCCAAAAACATTCAGTACTTC.

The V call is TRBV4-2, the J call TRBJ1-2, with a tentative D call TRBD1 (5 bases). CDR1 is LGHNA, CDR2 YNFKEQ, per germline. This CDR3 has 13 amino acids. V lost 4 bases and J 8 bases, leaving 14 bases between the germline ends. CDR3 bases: TGTGCCAGCAGCCCGTTCGGGGGGAAGGGCTACACCTTC. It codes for CASSPFGGKGYTF.

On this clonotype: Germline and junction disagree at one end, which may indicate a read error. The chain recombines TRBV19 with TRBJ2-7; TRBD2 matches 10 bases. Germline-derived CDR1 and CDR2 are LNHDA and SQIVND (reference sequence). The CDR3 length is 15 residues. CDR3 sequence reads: CASSATSGTSYVQYF. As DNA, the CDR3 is TGTGCCAGTAGTGCCACTAGCGGGACCTCCTACGTGCAGTACTTC. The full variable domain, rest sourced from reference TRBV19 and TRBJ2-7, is DGGITQSPKYLFRKEGQNVTLSCEQNLNHDAMYWYRQDPGQGLRLIYYSQIVNDFQKGDIAEGYSVSREKKESFPLTVTSAQKNPTAFYLCASSATSGTSYVQYFGPGTRLTVT.

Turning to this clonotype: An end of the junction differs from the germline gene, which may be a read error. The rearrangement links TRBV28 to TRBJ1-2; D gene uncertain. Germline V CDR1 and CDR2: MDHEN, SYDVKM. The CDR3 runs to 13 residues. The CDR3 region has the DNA TGTGCCAGCAGCTCAGGACGGGTTTATGGCTACGCCTTC. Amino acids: CASSSGRVYGYAF.

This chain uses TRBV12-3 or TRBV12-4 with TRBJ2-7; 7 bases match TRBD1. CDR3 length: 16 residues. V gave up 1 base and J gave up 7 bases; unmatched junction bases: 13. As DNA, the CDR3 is TGTGCCAGCAGTTTAGAAGTCAGACAGGGTGGTGGGGAGCAGTACTTC. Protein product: CASSLEVRQGGGEQYF.

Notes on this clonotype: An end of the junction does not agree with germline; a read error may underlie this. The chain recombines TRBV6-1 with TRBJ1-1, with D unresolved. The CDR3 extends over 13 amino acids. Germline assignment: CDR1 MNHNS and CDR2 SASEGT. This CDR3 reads CANSEPGNTEAFF. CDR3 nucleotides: TGTGCCAACAGTGAGCCCGGGAACACTGAAGCTTTCTTT.

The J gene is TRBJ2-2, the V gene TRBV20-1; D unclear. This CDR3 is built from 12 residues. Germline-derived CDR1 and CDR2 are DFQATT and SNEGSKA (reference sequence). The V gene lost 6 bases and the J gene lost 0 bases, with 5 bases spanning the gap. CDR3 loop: CSAVTNTGELFF. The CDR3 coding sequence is TGCAGTGCCGTGACGAACACCGGGGAGCTGTTTTTT.

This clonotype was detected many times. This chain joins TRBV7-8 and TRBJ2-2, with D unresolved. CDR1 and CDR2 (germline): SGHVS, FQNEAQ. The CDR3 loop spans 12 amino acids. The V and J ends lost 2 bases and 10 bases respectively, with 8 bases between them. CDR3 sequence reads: CASSLPSKELFF. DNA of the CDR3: TGTGCCAGCAGCTTACCGTCCAAGGAGCTGTTTTTT. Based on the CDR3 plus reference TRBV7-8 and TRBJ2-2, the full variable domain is GAGVSQSPRYKVAKRGQDVALRCDPISGHVSLFWYQQALGQGPEFLTYFQNEAQLDKSGLPSDRFFAERPEGSVSTLKIQRTQQEDSAVYLCASSLPSKELFFGEGSRLTVL.

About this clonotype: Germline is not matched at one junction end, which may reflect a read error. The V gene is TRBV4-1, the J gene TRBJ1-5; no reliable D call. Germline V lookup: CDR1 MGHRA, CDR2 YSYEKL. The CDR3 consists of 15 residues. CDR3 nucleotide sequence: TGCCCCAGCAGCCGAGGACTCACGAGCAATCAGCCCCAGCATTTT. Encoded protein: CPSSRGLTSNQPQHF.